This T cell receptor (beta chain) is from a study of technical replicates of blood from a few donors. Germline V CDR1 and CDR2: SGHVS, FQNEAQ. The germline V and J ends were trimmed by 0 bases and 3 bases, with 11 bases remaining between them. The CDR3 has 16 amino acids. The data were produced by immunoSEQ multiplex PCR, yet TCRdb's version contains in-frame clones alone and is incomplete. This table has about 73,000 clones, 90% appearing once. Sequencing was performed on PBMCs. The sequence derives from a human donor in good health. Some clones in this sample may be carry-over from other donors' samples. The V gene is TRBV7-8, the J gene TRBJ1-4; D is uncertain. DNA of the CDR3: TGTGCCAGCAGCTTAGCGCGGGAGGAGGCTAATGAAAAACTGTTTTTT. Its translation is CASSLAREEANEKLFF.